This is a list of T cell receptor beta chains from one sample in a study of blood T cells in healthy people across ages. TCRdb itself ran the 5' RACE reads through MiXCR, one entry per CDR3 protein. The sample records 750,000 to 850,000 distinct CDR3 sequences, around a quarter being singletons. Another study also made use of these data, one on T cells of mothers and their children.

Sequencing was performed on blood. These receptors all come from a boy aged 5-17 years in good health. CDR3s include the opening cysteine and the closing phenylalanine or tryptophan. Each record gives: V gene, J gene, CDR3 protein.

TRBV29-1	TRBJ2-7	CSVEVPGFYEQYF
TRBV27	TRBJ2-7	CASRRTSGPYYEQYF
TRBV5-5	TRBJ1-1	CASSLSGPEAFF
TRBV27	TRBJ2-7	CASSSGLADDEQYF
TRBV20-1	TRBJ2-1	CSARDASGIFSYNEQFF
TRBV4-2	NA	CASSPGLAGGGVETQYF
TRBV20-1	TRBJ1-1	CSARRNTEAFF
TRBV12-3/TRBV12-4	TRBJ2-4	CAGSLVLAKNIQYF
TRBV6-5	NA	CASSYGTGCYEQYF
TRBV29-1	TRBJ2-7	CSVEETAYEQYF
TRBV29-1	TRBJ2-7	CSVSGGAYEQYF
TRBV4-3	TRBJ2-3	CASSQDNGGMMGVGADTQYF
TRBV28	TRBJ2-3	CASSRPDTQYF
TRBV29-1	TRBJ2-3	CSVGRDDIPTDTQYF
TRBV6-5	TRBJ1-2	CASSYPGTRSYTF
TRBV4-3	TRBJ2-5	CASSLTSQVGRETQYF
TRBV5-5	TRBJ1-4	CAGSHRGLNEKLFF
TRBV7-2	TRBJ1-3	CASSPTDRGNTIYF
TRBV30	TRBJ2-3	CAWSFELGAHTDTQYF
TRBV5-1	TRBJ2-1	CASRAGTGGHEQFF